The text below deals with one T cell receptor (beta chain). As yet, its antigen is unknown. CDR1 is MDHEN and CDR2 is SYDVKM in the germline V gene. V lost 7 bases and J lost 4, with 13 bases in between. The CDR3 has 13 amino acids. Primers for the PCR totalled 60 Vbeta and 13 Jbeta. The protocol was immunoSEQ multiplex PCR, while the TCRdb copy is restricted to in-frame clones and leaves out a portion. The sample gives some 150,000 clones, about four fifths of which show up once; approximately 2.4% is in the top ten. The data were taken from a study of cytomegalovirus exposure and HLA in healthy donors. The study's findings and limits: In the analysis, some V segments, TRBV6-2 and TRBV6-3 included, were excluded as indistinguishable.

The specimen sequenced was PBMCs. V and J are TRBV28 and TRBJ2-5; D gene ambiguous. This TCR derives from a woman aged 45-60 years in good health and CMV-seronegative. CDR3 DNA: TGTGCCAGCATCGGTAATCTCCGAGAGACCCAGTACTTC. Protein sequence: CASIGNLRETQYF.